This T cell receptor (beta chain) is from a study of T-cell reconstitution after alpha-beta-depleted transplantation in children. Study-wide findings and caveats: Certain patients had high TCRbeta diversity at day 60, and it came from recipient T cells and thymic progenitors that survived. Newly produced T cells mostly accounted for T-cell counts and diversity one year post-transplant.

Unique molecular identifiers were incorporated into the prepared TCRbeta library. Using its own MiXCR run on the PCR reads, TCRdb lists one record per CDR3 protein. The table includes about 58,000 distinct CDR3 sequences, approximately 43% detected once. A note on this clonotype: What it recognizes is unknown.

The sequencing used PBMCs, mostly from graft donor cells, collected 360 days after TCRalphabeta/CD19-depleted stem cell transplant. This sequence originates from a male patient aged 10-17 years who had a stem cell transplant for acute lymphoblastic leukemia, so the T cells may come from the graft donor.

The chain's CDR3 is CSVDEIGTGRSYEQYF. CDR3 DNA sequence: TGCAGCGTTGACGAGATAGGGACAGGGCGCTCCTACGAGCAGTACTTC. V is TRBV29-1 and J is TRBJ2-7, with 9 bases matching TRBD1. Trimming at V came to 3 bases and at J to 0 bases, leaving 9 bases not matched to a gene. CDR3 size: 16 residues. In germline, CDR1 is SQVTM, CDR2 ANQGSEA.